This is a list of T cell receptor beta chains from one sample in a study. This table comes from immunoSEQ multiplex PCR, and its TCRdb copy is limited to in-frame clones, with some not included. The sample includes 60,000 to 75,000 clones, over 85% of them seen just once. Sequenced material: PBMCs. The origin of the receptors is a man aged 40-50 years with rheumatoid arthritis. The CDR3 runs from the conserved cysteine through the conserved F or W. Each record gives: CDR3 protein, CDR3 DNA, D gene, CDR3 length, J gene, clone size, V gene. D genes are given only for firm matches. Expanded clones are given a class, and other clones once, few, many or no size at all.

CDR3: CASRTSLLNEQFF; DNA: TGTGCCAGTAGGACTTCTCTCCTCAATGAGCAGTTCTTC; D: -; length: 13; J: TRBJ2-1; size: -; V: TRBV19
CDR3: CAWSPRRETEAFF; DNA: TGTGCCTGGAGCCCGAGAAGAGAGACTGAAGCTTTCTTT; D: -; length: 13; J: TRBJ1-1; size: -; V: TRBV30
CDR3: CASSQRMTGTSSYEQYF; DNA: TGTGCCAGCAGCCAACGAATGACAGGGACCTCCTCCTACGAGCAGTACTTC; D: TRBD1; length: 17; J: TRBJ2-7; size: once; V: TRBV4-2
CDR3: CASSIAGQGFSPLHF; DNA: TGTGCCAGTAGTATTGCGGGACAGGGATTTTCACCCCTCCACTTT; D: TRBD1; length: 15; J: TRBJ1-6; size: few; V: TRBV19
CDR3: CASSPGGARGGGYTF; DNA: TGTGCCAGCAGTCCAGGGGGGGCAAGGGGAGGCGGCTACACCTTC; D: TRBD1; length: 15; J: TRBJ1-2; size: -; V: TRBV6-5
CDR3: CASSSGTGANVLTF; DNA: TGTGCCAGCAGTTCCGGGACTGGGGCCAACGTCCTGACTTTC; D: -; length: 14; J: TRBJ2-6; size: -; V: TRBV2
CDR3: CASTRTGDKAFF; DNA: TGTGCCAGCACGCGGACAGGGGATAAAGCTTTCTTT; D: TRBD1; length: 12; J: TRBJ1-1; size: -; V: TRBV27
CDR3: CASSPTGRTINYGYTF; DNA: TGTGCCAGCAGTCCTACCGGACGGACAATAAACTATGGCTACACCTTC; D: -; length: 16; J: TRBJ1-2; size: -; V: TRBV5-4
CDR3: CASSIGASGGLYNEQFF; DNA: TGTGCCAGCAGCATAGGGGCTAGCGGGGGACTCTACAATGAGCAGTTCTTC; D: TRBD2; length: 17; J: TRBJ2-1; size: -; V: TRBV7-9
CDR3: CASSLRWLGTGELFF; DNA: TGTGCCAGCAGTCTCCGGTGGCTTGGCACCGGGGAGCTGTTTTTT; D: -; length: 15; J: TRBJ2-2; size: -; V: TRBV14
CDR3: CASSYDRLINTEAFF; DNA: TGTGCCAGCAGTTACGACAGGCTGATAAACACTGAAGCTTTCTTT; D: -; length: 15; J: TRBJ1-1; size: once; V: TRBV6-5
CDR3: CASSVDRGSYNEQFF; DNA: TGTGCCAGCAGCGTCGACAGGGGGTCCTACAATGAGCAGTTCTTC; D: TRBD1; length: 15; J: TRBJ2-1; size: -; V: TRBV9
CDR3: CASSVVGENTEAFF; DNA: TGTGCCAGCAGCGTCGTCGGGGAGAACACTGAAGCTTTCTTT; D: -; length: 14; J: TRBJ1-1; size: -; V: TRBV9
CDR3: CASSIENTQYF; DNA: TGTGCCAGCAGTATTGAAAATACGCAGTATTTT; D: -; length: 11; J: TRBJ2-3; size: -; V: TRBV28
CDR3: CAWSVARNNEQFF; DNA: TGTGCCTGGAGTGTTGCCAGAAACAATGAGCAGTTCTTC; D: -; length: 13; J: TRBJ2-1; size: -; V: TRBV30
CDR3: CASSAVMNTEAFF; DNA: TGTGCCAGCAGTGCAGTCATGAACACTGAAGCTTTCTTT; D: -; length: 13; J: TRBJ1-1; size: -; V: TRBV2
CDR3: CSVRGGGIDEQYF; DNA: TGCAGCGTCCGGGGGGGCGGGATCGACGAGCAGTACTTC; D: TRBD2; length: 13; J: TRBJ2-7; size: -; V: TRBV29-1
CDR3: CASSFSSQLRQYF; DNA: TGTGCCAGCAGTTTCTCTTCCCAACTTAGGCAGTATTTT; D: -; length: 13; J: TRBJ2-3; size: -; V: TRBV6-5
CDR3: CASRSGADYEQYF; DNA: TGCGCCAGCAGGAGCGGAGCGGACTACGAGCAGTACTTC; D: -; length: 13; J: TRBJ2-7; size: -; V: TRBV5-1
CDR3: CASSLGLAGAPKNIQYF; DNA: TGTGCCAGCAGCTTGGGACTAGCGGGGGCCCCGAAAAACATTCAGTACTTC; D: TRBD2; length: 17; J: TRBJ2-4; size: -; V: TRBV7-8
CDR3: CASIRPGQRILNSPLHF; DNA: TGTGCCAGCATCCGGCCGGGGCAGCGAATCCTTAATTCACCCCTCCACTTT; D: -; length: 17; J: TRBJ1-6; size: once; V: TRBV11-3
CDR3: CAWTTMWEDSYEQYF; DNA: TGTGCCTGGACTACGATGTGGGAGGACTCCTACGAGCAGTACTTC; D: -; length: 15; J: TRBJ2-7; size: -; V: TRBV30
CDR3: CASSSSTGLTNEKLFF; DNA: TGTGCCAGCAGTTCCTCGACAGGGCTGACTAATGAAAAACTGTTTTTT; D: TRBD1; length: 16; J: TRBJ1-4; size: -; V: TRBV28
CDR3: CASSFSGTSGRNEQFF; DNA: TGTGCCAGCAGCTTTAGCGGGACTAGCGGGAGGAATGAGCAGTTCTTC; D: TRBD2; length: 16; J: TRBJ2-1; size: -; V: TRBV7-6
CDR3: CATSISPGQRNQPQHF; DNA: TGTGCCACCAGCATTTCACCGGGACAGAGAAATCAGCCCCAGCATTTT; D: TRBD1; length: 16; J: TRBJ1-5; size: -; V: TRBV15
CDR3: CASSLEGAIYGYTF; DNA: TGTGCCAGCAGTTTAGAGGGGGCGATCTATGGCTACACCTTC; D: TRBD1; length: 14; J: TRBJ1-2; size: -; V: TRBV28
CDR3: CASSPGREETQYF; DNA: TGTGCCAGCAGTCCCGGAAGGGAAGAGACCCAGTACTTC; D: -; length: 13; J: TRBJ2-5; size: -; V: TRBV7-9
CDR3: CASSSNQETQYF; DNA: TGCGCCAGCAGCTCAAACCAAGAGACCCAGTACTTC; D: -; length: 12; J: TRBJ2-5; size: -; V: TRBV5-1
CDR3: CASSPHGYGYTF; DNA: TGTGCCAGCAGCCCTCACGGATATGGCTACACCTTC; D: -; length: 12; J: TRBJ1-2; size: -; V: TRBV7-9
CDR3: CASSLDWGPDTQYF; DNA: TGCGCCAGCAGCTTGGACTGGGGACCAGATACGCAGTATTTT; D: -; length: 14; J: TRBJ2-3; size: -; V: TRBV5-1
CDR3: CASSESTPGQGAGEAFF; DNA: TGCGCCAGCAGTGAGTCGACTCCCGGTCAGGGGGCAGGGGAAGCTTTCTTT; D: TRBD1; length: 17; J: TRBJ1-1; size: -; V: TRBV10-2
CDR3: CASSSLNLRDYGYTF; DNA: TGTGCCAGCAGCTCCCTTAATCTCCGAGACTATGGCTACACCTTC; D: -; length: 15; J: TRBJ1-2; size: -; V: TRBV11-2
CDR3: CASSRDRLTIQYF; DNA: TGTGCCAGCAGCCGGGACAGGTTAACCATTCAGTACTTC; D: TRBD1; length: 13; J: TRBJ2-4; size: -; V: TRBV14
CDR3: CASSGERGITEAFF; DNA: TGTGCCAGCAGTGGCGAGCGGGGGATAACTGAAGCTTTCTTT; D: -; length: 14; J: TRBJ1-1; size: once; V: TRBV11-2
CDR3: CASSSGAGELKSYNEQFF; DNA: TGTGCCAGCAGCTCGGGAGCGGGAGAGTTAAAGTCCTACAATGAGCAGTTCTTC; D: TRBD2; length: 18; J: TRBJ2-1; size: -; V: TRBV28
CDR3: CASSYFAPASQGPHGKLFF; DNA: TGTGCCAGCAGCTATTTCGCCCCCGCCTCCCAGGGACCCCATGGAAAACTGTTTTTT; D: -; length: 19; J: TRBJ1-4; size: once; V: TRBV7-3
CDR3: CASSPGLAGGQETQYF; DNA: TGTGCCAGCTCCCCGGGACTAGCGGGAGGACAAGAGACCCAGTACTTC; D: TRBD2; length: 16; J: TRBJ2-5; size: -; V: TRBV18
CDR3: CASTLDTGELFF; DNA: TGTGCCAGCACCTTAGACACCGGGGAGCTGTTTTTT; D: -; length: 12; J: TRBJ2-2; size: -; V: TRBV6-5
CDR3: CASSFWNTEAFF; DNA: TGTGCCAGCAGCTTCTGGAACACTGAAGCTTTCTTT; D: -; length: 12; J: TRBJ1-1; size: few; V: TRBV5-8
CDR3: CASSSAIADYNEQFF; DNA: TGCGCCAGCAGCTCGGCTATAGCTGACTACAATGAGCAGTTCTTC; D: -; length: 15; J: TRBJ2-1; size: -; V: TRBV5-1
CDR3: CASSPGAERETQYF; DNA: TGTGCCAGCAGCCCCGGGGCAGAGCGGGAGACCCAGTACTTC; D: -; length: 14; J: TRBJ2-5; size: -; V: TRBV7-2
CDR3: CSVDVAGGNTIYF; DNA: TGCAGCGTTGATGTGGCCGGTGGAAACACCATATATTTT; D: -; length: 13; J: TRBJ1-3; size: -; V: TRBV29-1
CDR3: CASSEGTVLSNQPQHF; DNA: TGTGCCAGCTCTGAAGGGACAGTTCTGAGCAATCAGCCCCAGCATTTT; D: TRBD1; length: 16; J: TRBJ1-5; size: few; V: TRBV18
CDR3: CATQPGGNEKLFF; DNA: TGTGCCACACAGCCGGGGGGTAATGAAAAACTGTTTTTT; D: -; length: 13; J: TRBJ1-4; size: -; V: TRBV12-3/TRBV12-4
CDR3: CASSLPGGNEQFF; DNA: TGTGCCAGCAGCCTGCCCGGGGGCAATGAGCAGTTCTTC; D: -; length: 13; J: TRBJ2-1; size: once; V: TRBV7-9
CDR3: CASSPLFLASHEQFF; DNA: TGTGCCAGCAGCCCTCTCTTCCTAGCTTCCCATGAGCAGTTCTTC; D: -; length: 15; J: TRBJ2-1; size: -; V: TRBV7-2